The entry below gives a single T cell receptor (beta chain) sequence along with its context. Its antigen is unknown. Per the germline V gene, CDR1 is LNHDA and CDR2 is SQIVND (reference sequence). CDR3 length: 14 amino acids. V was clipped by 6 bases and J by 3 bases; unmatched bases: 7. Researchers ran the PCR with 60 Vbeta and 13 Jbeta primers. Sequencing used immunoSEQ multiplex PCR; TCRdb keeps in-frame clones, though not all of them. Counted here are 150,000 to 200,000 clones, about 80% occurring once; the ten biggest clones make up about 2.2%. This sample is part of a study of cytomegalovirus exposure and HLA in healthy donors. Study-level points and caveats: An analysis was carried out at a later point. It showed that HLA-associated TCR beta chains were more clonally expanded than equally common non-associated chains. Trimming of TCR beta V- and J-genes showed a link, identified in a later analysis, to a missense DCLRE1C variant. One later analysis reportedly identified an Asian-associated ancestry cluster that showed fewer N-insertions than the roughly 700-donor mean. According to a later analysis, most TCR beta chains associated with CMV appeared HLA-restricted.

The chain recombines TRBV19 with TRBJ1-2, with TRBD1 matching 7 bases. Sequencing was carried out using PBMCs. The receptor was isolated from a woman under 40 in good health and CMV-seronegative. CDR3 nucleotides: TGTGCCAGTAGCTCCGGGACAGTCGACTATGGCTACACCTTC. Translation gives CASSSGTVDYGYTF.